This entry features one T cell receptor (beta chain) sequence. Two negative PCRs, clearance, or symptom resolution had been documented for recovered Cohort 3 donors. Libraries were prepared by immunoSEQ multiplex PCR; TCRdb keeps only in-frame clonotypes and omits some of them. Among hundreds of thousands of clones listed, 85% were seen once. These data belong to a study of blood T cell repertoires in COVID-19. The receptor was isolated from a middle-aged man who had recovered from COVID-19. Sample: PBMCs or T cells enriched from blood (not recorded which).

The CDR3 coding sequence is TGTGCCTGGAGTGGACTAGCGGGTTTCCACGAGCAGTACTTC. Protein: CAWSGLAGFHEQYF. This rearrangement joins TRBV30 to TRBJ2-7, with TRBD2 matching 10 bases. Germline CDR1 GTSNPN, CDR2 SVGIG (reference sequence). The CDR3 length is 14 residues. With V trimmed by 1 base and J by 5 bases, 5 bases remained unmatched.